A selection of T cell receptor beta chains follows, all from one sample in a study of cytomegalovirus exposure and HLA in healthy donors. Only in-frame clones appear in the TCRdb table, and some are missing; sequencing was by immunoSEQ multiplex PCR. Of more than 90,000 clones in the sample, roughly nine tenths were seen once. Sequencing was done on a sample of PBMCs. Receptor source: a man aged 18-30 years in good health and CMV-seropositive. Each CDR3 is given without its conserved first and last residue. Fields, in order: J gene, V gene, CDR3 protein.

J gene: TRBJ1-5; V gene: TRBV22-1; CDR3 protein: PGSVPWSDQPQH
J gene: TRBJ1-1; V gene: TRBV7-2; CDR3 protein: ASTGNTEAF
J gene: TRBJ2-2; V gene: TRBV6-5; CDR3 protein: ASSSGTGGNTGELF
J gene: TRBJ2-1; V gene: TRBV4-2; CDR3 protein: ASSQDLLAGREQF
J gene: TRBJ2-7; V gene: TRBV5-8; CDR3 protein: ASSLPGSGGTSYEQY
J gene: TRBJ1-2; V gene: TRBV7-8; CDR3 protein: ASSFWGDGYT
J gene: TRBJ2-7; V gene: TRBV11-2; CDR3 protein: ASSWAPSYEQY
J gene: TRBJ1-2; V gene: TRBV9; CDR3 protein: ASSVGGSGYT
J gene: TRBJ2-5; V gene: TRBV25-1; CDR3 protein: ASSDLARVGETQY
J gene: TRBJ2-6; V gene: TRBV7-2; CDR3 protein: ASSLATWDREGSGANVLT
J gene: TRBJ1-2; V gene: TRBV5-8; CDR3 protein: ASSLGDRDGGYT
J gene: TRBJ2-1; V gene: TRBV10-3; CDR3 protein: AISETLAGINEQF
J gene: TRBJ2-7; V gene: TRBV7-9; CDR3 protein: ASSLGQGGSLEQY
J gene: TRBJ1-4; V gene: TRBV27; CDR3 protein: ASTLSGQGVGKLF
J gene: TRBJ1-4; V gene: TRBV2; CDR3 protein: ASGADRGYNEKLF
J gene: TRBJ2-3; V gene: TRBV4-3; CDR3 protein: ASSRRVAGARTDTQY
J gene: TRBJ2-3; V gene: TRBV7-9; CDR3 protein: ASSQGLAGSTDTQY
J gene: TRBJ1-4; V gene: TRBV7-8; CDR3 protein: ASSPRKAWTAWDEKLF
J gene: TRBJ1-2; V gene: TRBV18; CDR3 protein: ASSPPSGTGFGYT
J gene: TRBJ2-3; V gene: TRBV25-1; CDR3 protein: ASSDYGGYTQY
J gene: TRBJ1-2; V gene: TRBV27; CDR3 protein: ASSPTPTGFNGYT
J gene: TRBJ1-6; V gene: TRBV10-3; CDR3 protein: AISDRNYNSPLH
J gene: TRBJ1-1; V gene: TRBV6-1; CDR3 protein: ASSGQGTGEAF
J gene: TRBJ2-5; V gene: TRBV27; CDR3 protein: ASSLRGTMTQY
J gene: TRBJ1-2; V gene: TRBV7-8; CDR3 protein: ASSVGLTTWYT
J gene: TRBJ1-1; V gene: TRBV2; CDR3 protein: ASVDRGLMGTEAF
J gene: TRBJ1-1; V gene: TRBV6-5; CDR3 protein: ASSQREYTEAF
J gene: TRBJ1-1; V gene: TRBV29-1; CDR3 protein: SVVGTEAF
J gene: TRBJ2-1; V gene: TRBV7-9; CDR3 protein: ASSLGVSPNEQF
J gene: TRBJ2-6; V gene: TRBV7-9; CDR3 protein: ASSPSGGGRPGANVLT
J gene: TRBJ2-3; V gene: TRBV19; CDR3 protein: ASSIVGGADTQY
J gene: TRBJ1-1; V gene: TRBV5-1; CDR3 protein: ASSPRAENTEAF
J gene: TRBJ1-2; V gene: TRBV7-2; CDR3 protein: ASSYTGTGVGYT
J gene: TRBJ2-1; V gene: TRBV5-4; CDR3 protein: ASSRGTSGGLSSYNEQF
J gene: TRBJ2-6; V gene: TRBV27; CDR3 protein: ASTSLGANVLT
J gene: TRBJ2-1; V gene: TRBV2; CDR3 protein: ASSKQGAGNEQF
J gene: TRBJ2-1; V gene: TRBV12-5; CDR3 protein: ASAIEFETGGFHSYNEQF
J gene: TRBJ2-7; V gene: TRBV18; CDR3 protein: ASSLSTGQSYEQY
J gene: TRBJ2-3; V gene: TRBV30; CDR3 protein: AWSRGGDTQY
J gene: TRBJ2-7; V gene: TRBV19; CDR3 protein: ASTPGGGSYEQY
J gene: TRBJ2-1; V gene: TRBV28; CDR3 protein: ASSPGGEQF
J gene: TRBJ2-1; V gene: TRBV20-1; CDR3 protein: SARDRVGQF
J gene: TRBJ1-6; V gene: TRBV7-2; CDR3 protein: ASSLTGTGVNSPLH
J gene: TRBJ2-1; V gene: TRBV7-2; CDR3 protein: ASSGGANYNEQF
J gene: TRBJ1-6; V gene: TRBV28; CDR3 protein: ASSFRGNNSPLH
J gene: TRBJ1-2; V gene: TRBV29-1; CDR3 protein: SGKGSEQGDYGYT
J gene: TRBJ1-4; V gene: TRBV23-1; CDR3 protein: ASSQSREANEKLF
J gene: TRBJ2-2; V gene: TRBV7-6; CDR3 protein: ASSPRQGTGELF
J gene: TRBJ2-7; V gene: TRBV2; CDR3 protein: ASSEQGVSYEQY
J gene: TRBJ1-2; V gene: TRBV5-1; CDR3 protein: ASSLAVTDYGYT
J gene: TRBJ2-1; V gene: TRBV6-4; CDR3 protein: ASSASGGANEQF
J gene: TRBJ2-3; V gene: TRBV10-1; CDR3 protein: ASSESDRGSPDTQY
J gene: TRBJ1-2; V gene: TRBV27; CDR3 protein: ASSTIGGQGYSRSYGYT
J gene: TRBJ1-2; V gene: TRBV27; CDR3 protein: ASSFLQGAYGYT